This TCR beta chain was captured in a study of molecular identifiers for immune sequencing clone quantification. With 5 bases clipped from V and 6 bases from J, the junction kept 12 bases outside the gene matches. The CDR3 contains 17 residues. The V gene's germline CDR1 is SEHNR and CDR2 FQNEAQ (reference sequence). Based on a CD8+CD4-CCR7+CD45RA+ profile, naive CD8 T cells were sorted. Study-wide findings and caveats: Under 1% of molecules in naive cells, but over 99% of effector molecules, belonged to clones above 20 RNA copies. Spiked Jurkat TCR RNA equivalent to one cell reportedly surfaced among some 1 million naive cells.

TCRdb independently ran MiXCR on the PCR reads; one entry per CDR3 protein. The sample lists about 40,000 distinct CDR3 sequences; 24% were seen once. Ten or more counts support this clonotype. The antigen remains undetermined. The receptor was isolated from a human donor in good health. Some libraries in this study had Jurkat cell RNA spiked in. The chain recombines TRBV7-9 with TRBJ2-2, with 10 bases lining up with TRBD2. Sequenced material: naive CD8+ T cells from blood, with Jurkat cell RNA spiked in. Stated subset: FACS-sorted CD8+CD4-CCR7+CD45RA+ naive T cells. CDR3 bases: TGTGCCAGCAGCCAACGCGCCGGGACTAGCGTCGCCGGGGAGCTGTTTTTT. Translated, it gives CASSQRAGTSVAGELFF.